The sequence of this T cell receptor beta chain was determined in a study of T cells in women clearing cervical HPV infection. The ends were cut back, 2 bases at V and 5 bases at J, with 5 bases in the middle. From germline, CDR1 is WNHNN and CDR2 SYGVQD (reference sequence). The CDR3 contains 12 residues. In the case of this clone: Read coverage stops 3 residues before the CDR3 terminus; the germline J gene supplies the remainder.

The table came from immunoSEQ multiplex PCR; TCRdb's copy has only in-frame clones and leaves some out. This table lists 30,000 to 40,000 clones. Sample: blood buffy coat. The TCR was taken from a woman between 18 and 69 years old with a cervical HPV16 infection that either progressed to CIN3+ or cleared (not recorded which). The chain joins TRBV10-1 to TRBJ2-3; tentatively, D is TRBD2 (5 bases). CDR3 bases read: TGCGCCAGCAGTGAGGAGGGAGATACG. Its translation is CASSEEGDT. The entire CDR3 protein is CASSEEGDTQYF.